This T cell receptor beta chain is from a study of shared clonotypes between healthy human individuals. This clone has just a few counts. Its target is not known. This specimen includes other DNA sequences encoding the same CDR3. Germline lookup yields CDR1 KGHSH and CDR2 LQKENI. The V end lost 4 bases, the J end lost 1 base, and 1 base lay between the germline ends. The CDR3 totals 11 residues. Each cell subset's genomic DNA was divided evenly among several immunoSEQ plates. TCRdb keeps only in-frame clones here, not all; method: immunoSEQ multiplex PCR. Altogether some 1,100,000 clones are present, 78% being singletons, with the ten largest covering approximately 0.5%. Each sample came from a Caucasian adult donor living in Nashville, Tennessee. Study findings and constraints: Generation probabilities of non-shared clonotypes were lower (relative to those shared by all four donors). Since donors were few, the genetic and exposure-history diversity represented was limited.

Input material: memory CD4+ T cells from PBMCs. The subset was: CD45RA-negative fraction. The gene calls are TRBV18 and TRBJ2-5; no reliable D call. This receptor was taken from a man between 18 and 29 years old in good health. Some clones in this sample may be carry-over from other donors' samples. The CDR3: CASSLQETQYF. The CDR3 DNA reads TGTGCCAGCTCACTCCAAGAGACCCAGTACTTC.